Below, one T cell receptor (beta chain) is given with its context. Its target is unknown. Naive CD8 cells were CD45RO-negative, positively selected for CCR7, excluding terminally differentiated effector memory CD45RA+ cells. These data are taken from a study of shared clonotypes between healthy human individuals. Study in general: Each donor contributed plates that comprised three CD4 naive, three CD4 memory, two CD8 naive and one CD8 memory.

Trimming shortened V by 3 bases and J by 4 bases, and 16 bases separated the two germline ends. Germline CDR1 reads MNHEY; CDR2 reads SMNVEV (reference sequence). The CDR3 contains 17 residues. General study findings and limits: Blood alone was sampled, and tissue repertoires likely differ.

The protocol was immunoSEQ multiplex PCR, while the TCRdb copy is restricted to in-frame clones and leaves out a portion. The sample lists millions of clones, roughly 91% occurring once. This receptor was obtained from a man younger than 35 in good health. Some clones in this sample may be carry-over from other donors' samples. V is TRBV27 and J is TRBJ2-6; D may be TRBD1 (5 bases). Sequenced: naive CD8+ T cells from PBMCs. CDR3: CASSFLGLRSGANVLTF. The CDR3, as DNA: TGTGCCAGCAGTTTTTTGGGGCTACGGTCCGGGGCCAACGTCCTGACTTTC.